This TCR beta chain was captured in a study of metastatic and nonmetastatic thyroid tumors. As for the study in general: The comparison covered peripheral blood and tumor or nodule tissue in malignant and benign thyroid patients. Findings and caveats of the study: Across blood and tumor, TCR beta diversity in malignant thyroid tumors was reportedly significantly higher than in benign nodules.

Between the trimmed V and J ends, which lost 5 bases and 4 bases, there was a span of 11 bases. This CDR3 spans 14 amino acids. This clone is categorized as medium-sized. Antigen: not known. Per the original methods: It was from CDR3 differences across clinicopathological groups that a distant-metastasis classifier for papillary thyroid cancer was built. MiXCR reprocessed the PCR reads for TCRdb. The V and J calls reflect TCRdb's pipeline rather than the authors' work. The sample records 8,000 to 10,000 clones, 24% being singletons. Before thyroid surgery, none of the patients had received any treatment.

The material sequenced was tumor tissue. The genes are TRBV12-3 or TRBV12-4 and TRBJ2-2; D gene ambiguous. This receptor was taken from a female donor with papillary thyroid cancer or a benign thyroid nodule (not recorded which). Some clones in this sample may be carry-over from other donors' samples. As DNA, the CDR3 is TGTGCCAGCAGTCCCTCGGAAGTCACCGGGGAGCTGTTTTTT. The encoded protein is CASSPSEVTGELFF.